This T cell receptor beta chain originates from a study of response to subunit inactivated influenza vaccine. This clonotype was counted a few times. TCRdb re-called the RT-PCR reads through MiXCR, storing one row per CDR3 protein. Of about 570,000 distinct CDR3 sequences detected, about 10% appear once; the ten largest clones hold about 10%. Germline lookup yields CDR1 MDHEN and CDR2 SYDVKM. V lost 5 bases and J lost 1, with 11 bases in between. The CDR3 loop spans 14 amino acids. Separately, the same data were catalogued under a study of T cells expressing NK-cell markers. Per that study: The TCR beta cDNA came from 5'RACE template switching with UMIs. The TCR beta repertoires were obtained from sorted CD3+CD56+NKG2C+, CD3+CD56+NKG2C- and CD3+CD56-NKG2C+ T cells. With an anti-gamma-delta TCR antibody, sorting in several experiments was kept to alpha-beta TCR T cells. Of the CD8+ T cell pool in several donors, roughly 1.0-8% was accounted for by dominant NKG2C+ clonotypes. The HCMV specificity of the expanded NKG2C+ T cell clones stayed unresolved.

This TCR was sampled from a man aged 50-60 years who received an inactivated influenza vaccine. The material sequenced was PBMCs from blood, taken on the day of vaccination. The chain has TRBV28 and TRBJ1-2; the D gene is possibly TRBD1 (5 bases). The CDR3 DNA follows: TGTGCCAGCAGTCTGGGGGTAGATAACTATGGCTACACCTTC. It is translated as CASSLGVDNYGYTF.